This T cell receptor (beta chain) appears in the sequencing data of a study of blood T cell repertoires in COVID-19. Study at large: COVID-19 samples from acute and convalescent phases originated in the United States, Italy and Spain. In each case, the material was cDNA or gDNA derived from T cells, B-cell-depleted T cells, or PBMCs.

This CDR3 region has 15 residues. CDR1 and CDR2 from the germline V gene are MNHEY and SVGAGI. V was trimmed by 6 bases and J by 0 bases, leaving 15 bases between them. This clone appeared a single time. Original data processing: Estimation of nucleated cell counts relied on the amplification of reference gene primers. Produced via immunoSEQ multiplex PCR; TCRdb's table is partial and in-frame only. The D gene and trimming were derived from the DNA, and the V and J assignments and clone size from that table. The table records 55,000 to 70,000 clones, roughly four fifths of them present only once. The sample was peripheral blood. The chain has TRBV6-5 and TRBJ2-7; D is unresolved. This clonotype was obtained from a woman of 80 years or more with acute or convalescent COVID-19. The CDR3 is CASSPLQWASYEQYF. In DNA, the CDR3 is TGTGCCAGCAGCCCGTTACAGTGGGCCTCCTACGAGCAGTACTTC.